This TCR beta chain was captured by sequencing in a study of shared clonotypes between healthy human individuals. General observations from the study: Larger richness was generally estimated for naive than memory subsets.

This table comes from immunoSEQ multiplex PCR, and its TCRdb copy is limited to in-frame clones, with some not included. The sample holds 950,000 to 1,100,000 clones, about 70% seen once. Points on this clone: Its antigen is still unknown.

Germline V gene lookup returns CDR1 SGHAT and CDR2 FQNNGV. Trimming removed 10 bases at V and 3 bases at J, with 7 bases between. The CDR3 is 11 residues long. Sequencing input: memory CD4+ T cells sorted from blood. Subset defined: CD45RA-negative fraction. This chain joins TRBV11-2 and TRBJ1-3; D is ambiguous. This receptor was obtained from a man aged 18 to 35 in good health. The CDR3 spells CATAIGNTIYF. The CDR3 nucleotides read TGTGCCACAGCTATTGGAAACACCATATATTTT.